These T cell receptor beta chains were read from a single sample in a study of post-analysis software for immune sequencing data. Each CDR3 protein is one row after TCRdb ran MiXCR on the PCR reads. This table holds approximately 160,000 distinct CDR3 sequences, about 32% found once. Sequencing was done on a sample of blood. These receptor sequences come from a girl under 18 with multiple sclerosis. Each CDR3 is given with its conserved first and last residue. The D gene is left open where the match is weak. Expanded clones get a size class; other rows say once, few or many, or leave the size out.

V gene: TRBV12-3/TRBV12-4
D gene: TRBD1
clone size: .
CDR3 protein: CASSPTGGHQPQHF

V gene: TRBV7-2
D gene: .
clone size: many
CDR3 protein: CASSLGAEQFF

V gene: TRBV12-3/TRBV12-4
D gene: TRBD1
clone size: many
CDR3 protein: CASSRQGTGSPQHF

V gene: TRBV5-1
D gene: .
clone size: .
CDR3 protein: CASSSLTANTEAFF

V gene: TRBV9
D gene: TRBD1
clone size: few
CDR3 protein: CASSPGQGPTEAFF

V gene: TRBV12-3/TRBV12-4
D gene: .
clone size: .
CDR3 protein: CASTHIRGESTDTQYF

V gene: TRBV7-2
D gene: TRBD2
clone size: many
CDR3 protein: CASSLWSSGRETQYF

V gene: TRBV4-1
D gene: .
clone size: few
CDR3 protein: CASRPKQGGLSNTEAFF

V gene: TRBV12-3/TRBV12-4
D gene: .
clone size: many
CDR3 protein: CASSFGGSNEQYF

V gene: TRBV12-3/TRBV12-4
D gene: .
clone size: .
CDR3 protein: CASSLELGPYEQYF

V gene: TRBV12-3/TRBV12-4
D gene: TRBD2
clone size: .
CDR3 protein: CASSLVALAGVVNERFF

V gene: TRBV28
D gene: .
clone size: .
CDR3 protein: CASTSTGFNYEQYF

V gene: TRBV29-1
D gene: TRBD1
clone size: many
CDR3 protein: CSVAPQGDTEAFF

V gene: TRBV12-5
D gene: .
clone size: many
CDR3 protein: CASGLGVSSYEQYF

V gene: TRBV15
D gene: .
clone size: few
CDR3 protein: CATSRGVGSDPYNEQFF

V gene: TRBV24-1
D gene: TRBD2
clone size: many
CDR3 protein: CATSDPVGCTFDQRERSDTQYF

V gene: TRBV5-1
D gene: .
clone size: few
CDR3 protein: CASSLEDVYLGAFF

V gene: TRBV9
D gene: .
clone size: many
CDR3 protein: CASSQGTEQFF

V gene: TRBV5-5
D gene: .
clone size: few
CDR3 protein: CASSFYRAGLWEQYF

V gene: TRBV20-1
D gene: TRBD2
clone size: .
CDR3 protein: CSARDHTSGLETQYF

V gene: TRBV5-1
D gene: TRBD2
clone size: .
CDR3 protein: CASSPTSEKYNEQFF

V gene: TRBV11-2
D gene: .
clone size: few
CDR3 protein: CASSPHSGTENQPQHF

V gene: TRBV12-3/TRBV12-4
D gene: TRBD1
clone size: .
CDR3 protein: CASSRQTGRNQPQHF

V gene: TRBV3-1
D gene: .
clone size: few
CDR3 protein: CASNRQRRAGYEQYF

V gene: TRBV5-1
D gene: TRBD2
clone size: few
CDR3 protein: CASSLGLAGVSLNEQFF

V gene: TRBV12-3/TRBV12-4
D gene: .
clone size: many
CDR3 protein: CASSPGENEQYF

V gene: TRBV5-1
D gene: .
clone size: once
CDR3 protein: CARSPQGNTGELFF

V gene: TRBV20-1
D gene: .
clone size: .
CDR3 protein: CSARAMANYGYTF

V gene: TRBV15
D gene: TRBD1
clone size: .
CDR3 protein: CATRTPGTGNYGYTF

V gene: TRBV5-1
D gene: .
clone size: many
CDR3 protein: CASSPDGDYEQYF

V gene: TRBV5-1
D gene: TRBD2
clone size: many
CDR3 protein: CASSLSGVAGGPYNEQFF

V gene: TRBV4-1
D gene: .
clone size: .
CDR3 protein: CASSQEKSRDEQYF

V gene: TRBV7-8
D gene: TRBD1
clone size: few
CDR3 protein: CASSPRGTGGNTEAFF

V gene: TRBV5-6
D gene: TRBD1
clone size: many
CDR3 protein: CASSHRDRGHEQYF

V gene: TRBV20-1
D gene: .
clone size: few
CDR3 protein: CSARAGPGEKLFF

V gene: TRBV21-1
D gene: .
clone size: .
CDR3 protein: CASSKSGRQGAAGELFF

V gene: TRBV7-2
D gene: .
clone size: .
CDR3 protein: CASSFPTEQFF

V gene: TRBV12-3/TRBV12-4
D gene: .
clone size: few
CDR3 protein: CASSPSTSTDTNENLFF

V gene: TRBV5-1
D gene: TRBD2
clone size: many
CDR3 protein: CASSLAPSGGTYEQYF

V gene: TRBV12-3/TRBV12-4
D gene: .
clone size: .
CDR3 protein: CASSRWGTNEKLFF

V gene: TRBV5-1
D gene: .
clone size: .
CDR3 protein: CASSSGSTDAQYF

V gene: TRBV11-2
D gene: .
clone size: many
CDR3 protein: CASSLGVNYGYTF

V gene: TRBV11-2
D gene: .
clone size: .
CDR3 protein: CASSSAGTPVSAQYF

V gene: TRBV30
D gene: .
clone size: .
CDR3 protein: CAWMMEGNTEAFF

V gene: TRBV10-3
D gene: .
clone size: few
CDR3 protein: CAISPPGRGRNEQFF

V gene: TRBV20-1
D gene: .
clone size: many
CDR3 protein: CSARFSAADTQYF

V gene: TRBV5-1
D gene: TRBD2
clone size: .
CDR3 protein: CASSDSRAGGLNAQYF

V gene: TRBV15
D gene: TRBD1
clone size: .
CDR3 protein: CATSATGGPNYSYTF

V gene: TRBV28
D gene: .
clone size: .
CDR3 protein: CASSTRTTSRDTQYF

V gene: TRBV3-1
D gene: .
clone size: .
CDR3 protein: CASSQDRSGRYQETQYF

V gene: TRBV20-1
D gene: .
clone size: .
CDR3 protein: CSAPKLGTDTQYF

V gene: TRBV25-1
D gene: TRBD1
clone size: many
CDR3 protein: CASSGTGTGGAGANVLTF

V gene: TRBV30
D gene: .
clone size: .
CDR3 protein: CAWSPQGYNEQFF